The next 29 T cell receptor beta chains were all read from a single sample in a study of a mutant IDH1 vaccine in newly diagnosed glioma. What these receptors recognize is not known. TCRdb's copy holds only in-frame clones and misses some; the assay was immunoSEQ multiplex PCR. The sample has about 60,000 clones, more than 80% seen once. The time point: week 11, during vaccination. Doses consisted of 300 ug of mutant IDH1 20-mer peptide each, paired with topical imiquimod. The material sequenced was PBMCs, taken from a glioma patient whose treatment included an IDH1 peptide vaccine. The receptors were gathered from a man aged 25 to 45 with glioma.

The chain is built from TRBV27 and TRBJ2-7; perhaps TRBD2 as D (5 bases). CDR1 is MNHEY, CDR2 SMNVEV, per germline (reference sequence). V gave up 2 bases and J gave up 1 base, with 15 bases separating them. There are 16 residues in the CDR3. CDR3 in DNA: TGTGCCAGCAGTTTAAGGGTAGCGTCCCATTCCTACGAGCAGTACTTC. Amino acid sequence: CASSLRVASHSYEQYF.

The rearrangement links TRBV5-1 to TRBJ2-3, with D tentatively TRBD2 (6 bases). Trimming cost V 4 bases and J 6 bases, with 12 bases left between them. The CDR3 consists of 13 residues. Germline V gene lookup returns CDR1 SGHRS and CDR2 YFSETQ. The CDR3 region has the DNA TGCGCCAGCAGCGCGGGGACTCCCGATACGCAGTATTTT. Its protein product is CASSAGTPDTQYF.

The chain couples TRBV9 to TRBJ2-1, with 8 bases lining up with TRBD1. Germline V CDR1 and CDR2: SGDLS, YYNGEE. With 2 bases clipped from V and 5 bases from J, the junction kept 12 bases outside the gene matches. The CDR3 has 17 amino acids. The CDR3 loop reads CASSVQSRGLANNEQFF. The CDR3 DNA sequence: TGTGCCAGCAGCGTCCAATCCAGGGGGCTAGCAAACAATGAGCAGTTCTTC.

The chain combines TRBV6-5 with TRBJ1-1, with D perhaps matching TRBD1 (5 bases). The V gene lost 8 bases and the J gene lost 1 base, with 11 bases spanning the gap. The CDR3 length is 13 residues. Germline lookup yields CDR1 MNHEY and CDR2 SVGAGI. The CDR3 DNA follows: TGTGCCAGCGAGAGGGGAAAGAACACTGAAGCTTTCTTT. This translates into CASERGKNTEAFF.

This clone is judged medium-sized. The chain uses TRBV2 and TRBJ1-5; 10 bases line up with TRBD1. CDR3 size: 15 residues. Germline-derived CDR1 and CDR2 are SNHLY and FYNNEI. J gave up 7 bases and V 3 bases, and 6 bases lay outside the gene matches. The CDR3 bases are TGTGCCAGCAGTGACCCGGACAGGGGGGGACAGCCCCAGCATTTT. Translating it yields CASSDPDRGGQPQHF.

The chain links TRBV2 to TRBJ2-3; 8 bases map to TRBD2. The CDR3 totals 12 residues. V lost 6 bases, J lost 5 bases, and 1 base stayed unmatched. Germline assignment: CDR1 SNHLY and CDR2 FYNNEI. The CDR3 reads CASRGTRDTQYF. The CDR3, as DNA: TGTGCCAGCAGAGGGACTAGAGATACGCAGTATTTT.

This chain links TRBV19 with TRBJ2-3; D gene uncertain. The CDR3 runs 15 residues. Germline assignment: CDR1 LNHDA and CDR2 SQIVND (reference sequence). V was pared by 5 bases and J by 2 bases, with 14 bases between. CDR3 bases: TGTGCCAGTAGTCCATCTTCTCTTTACACAGATACGCAGTATTTT. Its protein is CASSPSSLYTDTQYF.

The V call is TRBV5-1, the J call TRBJ1-3, with 9 bases matching TRBD1. Trimming cost V 1 base and J 0 bases; bases outside gene matches: 2. From germline, CDR1 is SGHRS and CDR2 YFSETQ. The CDR3 contains 16 residues. CDR3 loop: CASSLTGGISGNTIYF. The CDR3 nucleotides read TGCGCCAGCAGCTTGACAGGGGGCATCTCTGGAAACACCATATATTTT. Full variable domain (rest looked up from reference TRBV5-1 and TRBJ1-3): KAGVTQTPRYLIKTRGQQVTLSCSPISGHRSVSWYQQTPGQGLQFLFEYFSETQRNKGNFPGRFSGRQFSNSRSEMNVSTLELGDSALYLCASSLTGGISGNTIYFGEGSWLTVV.

The rearrangement links TRBV2 to TRBJ2-7; D tentatively reads TRBD1 or TRBD2 (5 bases each). Germline V gene data show CDR1 as SNHLY and CDR2 as FYNNEI. Trimming removed 4 bases at V and 0 bases at J, with 10 bases between. The CDR3 contains 14 residues. CDR3 protein: CASSAGTGSYEQYF. The CDR3 DNA follows: TGTGCCAGCAGTGCGGGAACAGGCTCCTACGAGCAGTACTTC. The variable domain in full, with the rest retrieved from reference TRBV2 and TRBJ2-7, is EPEVTQTPSHQVTQMGQEVILRCVPISNHLYFYWYRQILGQKVEFLVSFYNNEISEKSEIFDDQFSVERPDGSNFTLKIRSTKLEDSAMYFCASSAGTGSYEQYFGPGTRLTVT.

V and J are TRBV13 and TRBJ1-5; 8 positions match TRBD1. The germline V gene has CDR1 PRHDT and CDR2 FYEKMQ (reference sequence). J gave up 7 bases and V 5 bases, and 7 bases lay outside the gene matches. The CDR3 covers 14 residues. The CDR3 region has the DNA TGTGCCAGCAGCATTCGGACAGGGCGGCAGCCCCAGCATTTT. This sequence encodes CASSIRTGRQPQHF.

This sequence joins TRBV20-1 and TRBJ2-7, with D uncertain. Germline V gives CDR1 DFQATT, CDR2 SNEGSKA (reference sequence). The CDR3 consists of 11 residues. Between the trimmed V and J ends, which lost 2 bases and 3 bases, there was a span of 5 bases. CDR3 amino acids: CSARWGYEQYF. CDR3 coding DNA: TGCAGTGCTAGATGGGGCTACGAGCAGTACTTC.

The chain has TRBV9 and TRBJ2-3; D call uncertain. Trimming removed 4 bases from V and 2 bases from J, with 5 bases in between. CDR3 length equals 12 residues. Germline CDR1 and CDR2: SGDLS and YYNGEE. CDR3 loop: CASSPPTDTQYF. In DNA form, the CDR3 reads TGTGCCAGCAGCCCCCCCACAGATACGCAGTATTTT.

The chain is built from TRBV7-2 and TRBJ1-5; D unclear. Germline V gene lookup returns CDR1 SGHTA and CDR2 FQGNSA. V lost 1 base, J lost 8 bases, and 9 bases lay in between. CDR3 size: 13 residues. CDR3 protein: CASSLVREKPQHF. As DNA, the CDR3 is TGTGCCAGCAGCTTAGTGCGGGAGAAGCCCCAGCATTTT.

The V gene is TRBV6-1, the J gene TRBJ1-2; D not resolved. Looked up from germline, CDR1 is MNHNS and CDR2 is SASEGT. This CDR3 has 14 amino acids. With 4 bases removed from V and 2 bases from J, the gap between germline ends came to 11 bases. The CDR3 reads CASSVTSPNYGYTF. CDR3 in DNA: TGTGCCAGCAGTGTAACCAGCCCAAACTATGGCTACACCTTC.

This clone was detected once. The chain has TRBV27 and TRBJ2-7; 7 bases match TRBD2. V was clipped by 5 bases and J by 9 bases; unmatched bases: 16. Germline V CDR1 and CDR2: MNHEY, SMNVEV (reference sequence). The CDR3 is 15 amino acids. CDR3 nucleotides: TGTGCCAGCAGTCCCAGCGGGACGGCCAGATCGGTGCAGTACTTC. This codes for CASSPSGTARSVQYF.

This rearrangement joins TRBV13 to TRBJ2-3; D uncertain. CDR3 length: 12 amino acids. The V end was cut by 1 base, the J end by 6 bases, with 5 bases between. From germline, CDR1 is PRHDT and CDR2 FYEKMQ (reference sequence). The CDR3 DNA sequence: TGTGCCAGCAGCTTAGAAGTGGATACGCAGTATTTT. Translating it yields CASSLEVDTQYF. The full variable domain, completed using reference TRBV13 and TRBJ2-3, is AAGVIQSPRHLIKEKRETATLKCYPIPRHDTVYWYQQGPGQDPQFLISFYEKMQSDKGSIPDRFSAQQFSDYHSELNMSSLELGDSALYFCASSLEVDTQYFGPGTRLTVL.

The chain uses TRBV7-9 and TRBJ2-5, with a possible D match to TRBD2 (5 bases). The CDR3 contains 14 residues. Germline values: CDR1 SEHNR, CDR2 FQNEAQ (reference sequence). V gave up 5 bases and J gave up 2 bases, with 12 bases separating them. The CDR3 spells CASSQRTQQETQYF. The CDR3 nucleotides read TGTGCCAGCAGCCAAAGGACTCAACAAGAGACCCAGTACTTC.

This clone occurred once. The J gene is TRBJ2-7, the V gene TRBV7-9; 9 bases agree with TRBD1. The CDR3 covers 14 residues. Germline loops: CDR1 SEHNR, CDR2 FQNEAQ (reference sequence). J lost 3 bases, V lost 2 bases, and 2 bases had no gene match. The chain's CDR3 is CASSLRDRDYEQYF. Here the CDR3 DNA reads TGTGCCAGCAGCTTACGGGACAGGGACTACGAGCAGTACTTC.

The rearrangement uses TRBV19 and TRBJ1-2; D gene ambiguous. The CDR3 loop spans 15 amino acids. The germline V gene has CDR1 LNHDA and CDR2 SQIVND (reference sequence). Trimming shortened V by 9 bases and J by 3 bases, and 20 bases separated the two germline ends. The DNA for the CDR3 is TGTGCCAGCAAGGTGGCGTGGGCGTTCGACTATGGCTACACCTTC. Its translation is CASKVAWAFDYGYTF. Using reference TRBV19 and TRBJ1-2 for the parts outside the CDR3, the full variable domain is DGGITQSPKYLFRKEGQNVTLSCEQNLNHDAMYWYRQDPGQGLRLIYYSQIVNDFQKGDIAEGYSVSREKKESFPLTVTSAQKNPTAFYLCASKVAWAFDYGYTFGSGTRLTVV.

The rearrangement uses TRBV6-5 and TRBJ1-3; 8 bases agree with TRBD1. Germline V CDR1 and CDR2: MNHEY, SVGAGI. The V and J ends lost 7 bases and 8 bases, in that order; junction bases with no gene match: 10. This CDR3 is 14 amino acids long. CDR3 in amino acids: CASTPSTGVDTIYF. The CDR3 coding sequence is TGTGCCAGCACACCTTCGACAGGGGTCGACACCATATATTTT.

This clone was recorded once. This chain connects TRBV18 to TRBJ2-1, with 8 bases matching TRBD2. Germline lookup yields CDR1 KGHSH and CDR2 LQKENI. The CDR3 contains 16 residues. With V trimmed by 8 bases and J by 0 bases, 9 bases remained unmatched. CDR3 residues: CASANSGGSSYNEQFF. The CDR3 bases are TGTGCCAGCGCGAACAGCGGGGGTAGCTCCTACAATGAGCAGTTCTTC.

The rearrangement links TRBV30 to TRBJ2-1; D unclear. Germline CDR1 GTSNPN, CDR2 SVGIG (reference sequence). The germline V and J ends were trimmed by 0 bases and 9 bases, with 6 bases remaining between them. CDR3 length: 11 amino acids. The CDR3, as DNA: TGTGCCTGGAGTGTAGCTGGTGAGCAGTTCTTC. Its translation is CAWSVAGEQFF. Full variable domain (missing parts from reference TRBV30 and TRBJ2-1): SQTIHQWPATLVQPVGSPLSLECTVEGTSNPNLYWYRQAAGRGLQLLFYSVGIGQISSEVPQNLSASRPQDRQFILSSKKLLLSDSGFYLCAWSVAGEQFFGPGTRLTVL.

This clone came up a few times. This chain connects TRBV5-6 to TRBJ2-5; 9 nucleotides align to TRBD1. Germline V gene data show CDR1 as SGHDT and CDR2 as YYEEEE. This CDR3 contains 14 residues. The V and J ends lost 4 bases and 2 bases, in that order; junction bases with no gene match: 3. The CDR3 spells CASSEGQGQETQYF. The CDR3 nucleotides are TGTGCCAGCAGCGAAGGACAGGGGCAAGAGACCCAGTACTTC.

The chain is built from TRBV5-4 and TRBJ2-2; D is unclear. In germline, CDR1 is SGHNT, CDR2 YYREEE (reference sequence). V was clipped by 2 bases and J by 6 bases, with 8 bases between them. This CDR3 comprises 13 residues. The chain's CDR3 is CASSFEVAGELFF. The CDR3 nucleotides are TGTGCCAGCAGCTTCGAAGTCGCCGGGGAGCTGTTTTTT. Based on the CDR3 plus reference TRBV5-4 and TRBJ2-2, the full variable domain is ETGVTQSPTHLIKTRGQQVTLRCSSQSGHNTVSWYQQALGQGPQFIFQYYREEENGRGNFPPRFSGLQFPNYSSELNVNALELDDSALYLCASSFEVAGELFFGEGSRLTVL.

This rearrangement joins TRBV28 to TRBJ2-2; D is possibly TRBD2 (7 bases). This CDR3 comprises 15 residues. Deletions cut 7 bases from V and 7 bases from J, with 19 bases between. Looked up from germline, CDR1 is MDHEN and CDR2 is SYDVKM. CDR3 amino acids: CASTALGGAIGELFF. The CDR3, as DNA: TGTGCCAGCACGGCCCTTGGGGGGGCTATCGGGGAGCTGTTTTTT.

CDR3 region: CASSIKGYSNQPQHF. The CDR3 region has the DNA TGTGCCAGTAGTATAAAAGGGTATAGCAATCAGCCCCAGCATTTT. The chain couples TRBV19 to TRBJ1-5; no definite D call. V gave up 2 bases and J gave up 0 bases, with 8 bases separating them. The length of the CDR3 is 15 residues. The germline V gene has CDR1 LNHDA and CDR2 SQIVND (reference sequence).

The rearrangement links TRBV7-9 to TRBJ2-1; D possibly corresponds to TRBD1 (5 bases). The V and J ends lost 3 bases and 4 bases respectively, with 19 bases between them. The CDR3 runs to 17 residues. Looked up from germline, CDR1 is SEHNR and CDR2 is FQNEAQ (reference sequence). The CDR3 sequence is CASSLVVNLGPYNEQFF. The DNA of the CDR3 is TGTGCCAGCAGCTTGGTAGTAAACCTGGGGCCTTACAATGAGCAGTTCTTC.

The genes are TRBV7-3 and TRBJ2-1, with TRBD2 matching over 9 bases. Germline V CDR1 and CDR2: SGHTA, FQGTGA. J lost 4 bases, V lost 5 bases, and 6 bases had no gene match. The CDR3 sequence is 15 residues long. The CDR3 sequence is CASSPAGGQYNEQFF. In DNA form, the CDR3 reads TGTGCCAGCAGCCCAGCGGGGGGCCAATACAATGAGCAGTTCTTC. Drawing the rest from reference TRBV7-3 and TRBJ2-1, the complete variable domain is GAGVSQTPSNKVTEKGKYVELRCDPISGHTALYWYRQSLGQGPEFLIYFQGTGAADDSGLPNDRFFAVRPEGSVSTLKIQRTERGDSAVYLCASSPAGGQYNEQFFGPGTRLTVL.

This clone was seen just once. The J gene is TRBJ1-1, the V gene TRBV28; no firm D call. The CDR3 loop spans 13 amino acids. V shed 6 bases and J shed 4 bases, with 12 bases lying between them. Germline values: CDR1 MDHEN, CDR2 SYDVKM. The DNA of the CDR3 is TGTGCCAGCAGCTACTCGACCTCCACTGAAGCTTTCTTT. It is translated as CASSYSTSTEAFF.